Following are 10 T cell receptor beta chains from one sample sequenced in a study of glioma-infiltrating T cells after dendritic cell vaccination. The data were produced by immunoSEQ multiplex PCR, yet TCRdb's version contains in-frame clones alone and is incomplete. Seen here are approximately 100,000 clones, about 80% observed once, and the top ten hold about 6.5%. The sample here was blood, taken before dendritic cell vaccination. The receptors were gathered from a human donor with glioblastoma.

V is TRBV14 and J is TRBJ2-2, with a tentative D call TRBD2 (6 bases). Trimming stripped 5 bases from V and 7 bases from J, with 14 bases between. CDR3 length: 14 residues. CDR1 and CDR2 (germline): SGHDN, FVKESK. Here the CDR3 reads CASSGGNHLGELFF. CDR3 nucleotide sequence: TGTGCCAGCAGCGGGGGGAACCACCTCGGGGAGCTGTTTTTT.

The chain has TRBV5-6 and TRBJ1-1; D unresolved. The germline gives CDR1 SGHDT, CDR2 YYEEEE. The V and J ends lost 0 bases and 0 bases respectively, with 6 bases between them. The CDR3 has 14 amino acids. The CDR3 here is CASSLDSLNTEAFF. The CDR3 DNA follows: TGTGCCAGCAGCTTGGACAGCCTGAACACTGAAGCTTTCTTT.

The CDR3 loop is CAWRDFYGYTF. In DNA form, the CDR3 reads TGTGCCTGGAGGGACTTCTATGGCTACACCTTC. J is TRBJ1-2 and V is TRBV30, with no clear D. Deletions cut 3 bases from V and 4 bases from J, with 6 bases between. Germline V gene sequence: CDR1 GTSNPN, CDR2 SVGIG (reference sequence). The CDR3 runs to 11 residues.

This clone was observed a single time. This chain connects TRBV5-1 to TRBJ2-3, with 7 bases lining up with TRBD1. The ends lost 5 bases at V and 2 bases at J; junction bases unmatched: 5. CDR1 is SGHRS and CDR2 is YFSETQ in the germline V gene. This CDR3 contains 14 residues. The CDR3, as DNA: TGCGCCAGCAGATTTGGGACAGCCACAGATACGCAGTATTTT. It specifies CASRFGTATDTQYF.

The V call is TRBV27, the J call TRBJ1-6; D possibly corresponds to TRBD1 (6 bases). Germline loops: CDR1 MNHEY, CDR2 SMNVEV (reference sequence). This CDR3 has 16 residues. Trimming shortened V by 5 bases and J by 5 bases, and 16 bases separated the two germline ends. CDR3 nucleotides: TGTGCCAGCAGTGAAAGGGGGACATCAAATAATTCACCCCTCCACTTT. This encodes CASSERGTSNNSPLHF.

The chain carries TRBV10-3 and TRBJ2-5, with TRBD2 identical over 10 bases. V lost 3 bases, J lost 4 bases, and 5 bases stayed unmatched. CDR3 length: 15 amino acids. Germline CDR1 reads ENHRY; CDR2 reads SYGVKD. The CDR3 spells CAISDTTSGVETQYF. The CDR3 DNA follows: TGTGCCATCAGTGACACTACTAGCGGGGTAGAGACCCAGTACTTC.

The chain joins TRBV7-6 to TRBJ2-5; D might be TRBD2 (5 bases). CDR1 SGHVS and CDR2 FNYEAQ come from the germline V gene. The CDR3 spans 13 residues. Trimming pared 0 bases from V and 5 bases from J, leaving 7 bases between. The CDR3 sequence is CASSLARVETQYF. In DNA, the CDR3 is TGTGCCAGCAGCTTAGCGCGGGTGGAGACCCAGTACTTC.

This clone was observed a single time. The gene calls are TRBV28 and TRBJ1-6, with 11 bases aligning to TRBD1. Germline V gives CDR1 MDHEN, CDR2 SYDVKM. V was pared by 11 bases and J by 9 bases, with 12 bases of the junction left unmatched. The CDR3 totals 15 residues. The chain's CDR3 is CACYSQGQGGSPLHF. DNA of the CDR3: TGTGCCTGCTACTCCCAGGGACAGGGGGGTTCACCCCTCCACTTT.

The J gene is TRBJ2-2, the V gene TRBV27, with D possibly TRBD1 on 5 matching bases. The CDR3 has 13 amino acids. CDR1 MNHEY and CDR2 SMNVEV come from the germline V gene (reference sequence). V was trimmed by 8 bases and J by 4 bases, leaving 11 bases between them. As DNA, the CDR3 is TGTGCCAGCCGTGGGGCGGCCACCGGGGAGCTGTTTTTT. Translation gives CASRGAATGELFF.

This clone was counted a few times. This rearrangement joins TRBV6-5 to TRBJ1-2; D gene unclear. The CDR3 spans 15 residues. V lost 2 bases and J lost 2, with 12 bases in between. CDR1 is MNHEY, CDR2 SVGAGI, per germline. This CDR3 reads CASSYSRGANYGYTF. For the CDR3, the DNA is TGTGCCAGCAGTTACAGCCGGGGAGCAAACTATGGCTACACCTTC.